This entry is about one TCR beta chain. The antigen remains unidentified. CDR1 is LGHDT and CDR2 is YNNKEL in the germline V gene (reference sequence). The CDR3 extends over 15 amino acids. This sample is drawn from a study of T cells expressing NK-cell markers. TCRdb derives one entry per CDR3 protein from the 5' RACE reads, leaving out DNA. This sample's table reports around 550,000 distinct CDR3 sequences. Findings and caveats of the study: Leadership of the CD3+CD56-NKG2C+ fraction also belonged to these clonotypes in several donors.

The gene calls are TRBV3-1 and TRBJ2-1. The sequence was collected from a man younger than 30 in good health. Sequenced material: blood T cells: a sorted CD56 or NKG2C T cell subset, CD4+ or CD8+ T cells, or bulk PBMC T cells (not recorded which). The CDR3 reads CASSQGSSPANEQFF.